The next 28 T cell receptor beta chains were all read from a single sample in a study of T cells in Graves' hyperthyroidism and ophthalmopathy. From RNA transcripts, TCR beta CDR3 regions were amplified. When the TCR CDR3 underwent first-round RT-PCR, the HTBI primer set was used. One entry per CDR3 protein, called by TCRdb with MiXCR from the multiplex PCR reads. The table lists about 350,000 distinct CDR3 sequences, approximately 15% of them singletons. The sequenced sample consisted of blood. The receptors were sampled from a woman aged 25 to 39 with Graves' hyperthyroidism.

In its sample, this clonotype was seen a few times. The V gene is TRBV5-6, the J gene TRBJ1-1; D is undetermined. The ends were cut back, 2 bases at V and 1 base at J, with 12 bases in the middle. The germline CDR1 and CDR2 sequences are SGHDT and YYEEEE. This CDR3 comprises 15 residues. As DNA, the CDR3 is TGTGCCAGCAGCTTTGGGATTAGTAGGAACACTGAAGCTTTCTTT. Translating gives CASSFGISRNTEAFF.

V usage is TRBV20-1 and J usage is TRBJ1-5; possibly TRBD1 for D (5 bases). The germline gives CDR1 DFQATT, CDR2 SNEGSKA (reference sequence). This CDR3 region has 16 residues. V was clipped by 1 base and J by 1 base, with 14 bases between them. The DNA of the CDR3 is TGCAGTGCTAGAGGGACACCCTGGAAGAGCAATCAGCCCCAGCATTTT. Translated, it gives CSARGTPWKSNQPQHF.

This clonotype has at least ten counts. This rearrangement joins TRBV20-1 to TRBJ2-1; D possibly corresponds to TRBD2 (5 bases). V lost 6 bases and J 0 bases, leaving 21 bases between the germline ends. The germline CDR1 and CDR2 sequences are DFQATT and SNEGSKA (reference sequence). This CDR3 comprises 17 residues. The CDR3 reads CSASDSSHPSSYNEQFF. CDR3 in DNA: TGCAGTGCCTCGGACTCTTCTCACCCGAGCTCCTACAATGAGCAGTTCTTC.

This clonotype came up once. The V gene is TRBV28, the J gene TRBJ2-1, with 14 bases lining up with TRBD2. The CDR3 is 19 amino acids. CDR1 and CDR2 (germline): MDHEN, SYDVKM. V dropped 6 bases and J dropped 4; count of bases not matched to a gene: 14. CDR3 nucleotides: TGTGCCAGCAGCCGCCGACTAGCGGGAGGGCGGTGGGGTTACAATGAGCAGTTCTTC. This gives the protein CASSRRLAGGRWGYNEQFF.

The chain has TRBV3-1 and TRBJ2-3, with a possible D match to TRBD1 (5 bases). This CDR3 comprises 15 residues. V dropped 4 bases and J dropped 4 bases, with 15 bases sitting between them. Germline loops: CDR1 LGHDT, CDR2 YNNKEL (reference sequence). CDR3 in DNA: TGTGCCAGCAGCCGGGGCATCGGCAAAGCAGATACGCAGTATTTT. This encodes CASSRGIGKADTQYF.

This clonotype was detected a few times. CDR3 in amino acids: CASRGPGQQGEKLFF. In nucleotides, the CDR3 is TGTGCCAGCAGGGGACCGGGACAGCAAGGTGAAAAACTGTTTTTT. The rearrangement links TRBV6-1 to TRBJ1-4; TRBD1 matches at 7 bases. Germline CDR1 and CDR2: MNHNS and SASEGT. The CDR3 runs to 15 residues. V trimming: 6 bases; J trimming: 7 bases; junction bases outside the gene matches: 11.

This clonotype has a handful of counts. The CDR3 loop reads CASSQDSRSNTIYF. The CDR3 DNA sequence: TGCGCCAGCAGCCAAGATTCCAGATCGAACACCATATATTTT. This chain uses TRBV4-1 with TRBJ1-3; D call uncertain. Per the germline V gene, CDR1 is MGHRA and CDR2 is YSYEKL. Trimming pared 0 bases from V and 7 bases from J, leaving 10 bases between. The CDR3 extends over 14 amino acids.

This clonotype showed up just a few times. The chain has TRBV19 and TRBJ1-3; a weak D match, TRBD1 (6 bases). Germline V lookup: CDR1 LNHDA, CDR2 SQIVND (reference sequence). Trimming cost V 2 bases and J 0 bases, with 8 bases left between them. CDR3 length equals 15 residues. The CDR3 region is CASSIQGSSGNTIYF. The CDR3 nucleotides are TGTGCCAGTAGTATACAGGGGTCCTCTGGAAACACCATATATTTT. Together with reference TRBV19 and TRBJ1-3, the CDR3 gives the full variable domain: DGGITQSPKYLFRKEGQNVTLSCEQNLNHDAMYWYRQDPGQGLRLIYYSQIVNDFQKGDIAEGYSVSREKKESFPLTVTSAQKNPTAFYLCASSIQGSSGNTIYFGEGSWLTVV.

This clonotype has more than one count but fewer than ten. This chain connects TRBV30 to TRBJ1-4; 10 bases align to TRBD1. CDR1 is GTSNPN, CDR2 SVGIG, per germline (reference sequence). V trimming: 6 bases; J trimming: 8 bases; junction bases outside the gene matches: 3. This CDR3 region has 12 residues. In nucleotides, the CDR3 is TGTGCCTGTAGGGACAGGGGCGAAAAACTGTTTTTT. This codes for CACRDRGEKLFF.

This chain uses TRBV12-3 or TRBV12-4 with TRBJ1-3; no firm D call. CDR3 size: 13 residues. The ends were cut back, 5 bases at V and 4 bases at J, with 9 bases in the middle. The CDR3, as DNA: TGTGCCAGCAGTCTCTTTGGAGGAAACACCATATATTTT. Translating gives CASSLFGGNTIYF.

This clonotype came up many times. V usage is TRBV6-1 and J usage is TRBJ2-2; 9 bases line up with TRBD2. The V gene end was trimmed by 10 bases and the J gene end by 7 bases; junction bases not matched to a gene: 13. The germline V gene has CDR1 MNHNS and CDR2 SASEGT. CDR3 length: 15 amino acids. CDR3 residues: CATSPRGRVVGELFF. The DNA for the CDR3 is TGTGCCACCTCCCCACGCGGGAGGGTGGTCGGGGAGCTGTTTTTT.

This clonotype was seen more than once but under ten times. The gene calls are TRBV20-1 and TRBJ2-5; 9 bases agree with TRBD1. The V gene end was trimmed by 2 bases and the J gene end by 1 base; junction bases not matched to a gene: 5. The CDR3 covers 15 residues. The germline V gene encodes CDR1 DFQATT and CDR2 SNEGSKA (reference sequence). The CDR3 reads CSARSDRGIQETQYF. CDR3 DNA sequence: TGCAGTGCTAGATCGGACAGGGGTATCCAAGAGACCCAGTACTTC.

This clonotype was seen a few times. The CDR3: CASSLGRGNEQFF. The CDR3 DNA reads as TGTGCCAGCAGTTTAGGTAGAGGTAATGAGCAGTTCTTC. This chain joins TRBV28 and TRBJ2-1; D uncertain. Germline V gives CDR1 MDHEN, CDR2 SYDVKM. V gave up 2 bases and J gave up 7 bases, with 9 bases separating them. The CDR3 consists of 13 residues.

In this sample, this clonotype turned up many times. The chain's CDR3 is CSARDARDVGSPLHF. The CDR3 DNA reads TGCAGTGCTAGAGACGCGCGGGACGTAGGTTCACCCCTCCACTTT. The rearrangement uses TRBV20-1 and TRBJ1-6; D may be TRBD1 (5 bases). This CDR3 comprises 15 residues. The V and J ends lost 0 bases and 9 bases respectively, with 15 bases between them. In germline, CDR1 is DFQATT, CDR2 SNEGSKA (reference sequence).

Many counts were recorded for this clonotype. V usage is TRBV6-1 and J usage is TRBJ1-1; 11 positions match TRBD1. Trimming took 6 bases from V and 10 from J; bases not matched to a gene: 13. This CDR3 comprises 15 residues. Germline V gene lookup returns CDR1 MNHNS and CDR2 SASEGT. The CDR3 region has the DNA TGTGCCAGCAGCTCTCTCGGGACAGGGGGTCTCGGAGCTTTCTTT. It specifies CASSSLGTGGLGAFF.

This rearrangement joins TRBV14 to TRBJ1-2; D possibly corresponds to TRBD1 (5 bases). Germline values: CDR1 SGHDN, CDR2 FVKESK. CDR3 size: 13 residues. V dropped 4 bases and J dropped 4 bases, with 10 bases sitting between them. The CDR3 spells CASSLQGVYGYTF. The DNA for the CDR3 is TGTGCCAGCAGCCTTCAGGGTGTCTATGGCTACACCTTC.

This clonotype was observed at least ten times. The rearrangement joins TRBV20-1 to TRBJ2-3; 7 bases agree with TRBD2. The CDR3 extends over 13 amino acids. The J segment lost 5 bases and the V segment lost 3 bases, leaving 5 bases of the junction unmatched. Germline CDR1 reads DFQATT; CDR2 reads SNEGSKA (reference sequence). The CDR3 protein is CSASGRIGDTQYF. In DNA form, the CDR3 reads TGCAGTGCTAGCGGGAGGATAGGAGATACGCAGTATTTT.

The table lists this clonotype with a few counts. The rearrangement uses TRBV6-1 and TRBJ2-3; a weak D match, TRBD1 (6 bases). The CDR3 has 16 amino acids. Germline lookup yields CDR1 MNHNS and CDR2 SASEGT. The V and J ends lost 6 bases and 5 bases respectively, with 21 bases between them. The CDR3 bases are TGTGCCAGCAGCGTAGGCCAGGGGTTTTTGGGAGATACGCAGTATTTT. Translated, it gives CASSVGQGFLGDTQYF.

This clonotype was detected a few times. The chain couples TRBV18 to TRBJ1-2, with D perhaps TRBD1 (5 bases). The CDR3 has 15 residues. Germline V gene lookup returns CDR1 KGHSH and CDR2 LQKENI. Trimming pared 6 bases from V and 2 bases from J, leaving 16 bases between. CDR3 in DNA: TGTGCCAGCTCCACGAAATCAACAGGCAACTATGGCTACACCTTC. This codes for CASSTKSTGNYGYTF.

This clonotype occurred many times. V usage is TRBV28 and J usage is TRBJ1-2; TRBD1 is a possible D gene (5 bases). The CDR3 has 14 residues. V was cut by 7 bases and J by 7 bases, with 19 bases left in between. Germline CDR1 MDHEN, CDR2 SYDVKM. CDR3 in DNA: TGTGCCAGCACGGGGTCAGGGCCCGGTCTTGGCTACACCTTC. Its translation is CASTGSGPGLGYTF.

Only a few counts were recorded for this clonotype. The chain combines TRBV6-5 with TRBJ2-1; 8 bases align to TRBD2. Germline CDR1 is MNHEY and CDR2 is SVGAGI. The junction had 14 bases not matched to a gene; V was cut back by 1 base and J by 6 bases. The CDR3 runs to 18 residues. The CDR3: CASSYYRSTSGGVNEQFF. CDR3 DNA: TGTGCCAGCAGTTACTACCGATCTACTAGCGGAGGTGTCAATGAGCAGTTCTTC.

This clonotype was found many times. The CDR3 protein is CASSFGLAGYEQYF. The DNA for the CDR3 is TGTGCCAGCAGTTTCGGGCTAGCGGGCTACGAGCAGTACTTC. This chain uses TRBV12-3 or TRBV12-4 with TRBJ2-7; the match to TRBD2 covers 8 bases. This CDR3 spans 14 amino acids. V gave up 3 bases and J gave up 3 bases; unmatched junction bases: 4.

The chain couples TRBV28 to TRBJ2-7; 8 bases agree with TRBD2. V was clipped by 6 bases and J by 7 bases; unmatched bases: 8. From germline, CDR1 is MDHEN and CDR2 SYDVKM. The CDR3 totals 13 residues. The chain's CDR3 is CASRASGSREQYF. The CDR3 nucleotides are TGTGCCAGCAGGGCCAGCGGGAGCCGGGAGCAGTACTTC.

The chain links TRBV12-3 or TRBV12-4 to TRBJ1-5; D unresolved. The V gene lost 6 bases and the J gene lost 0 bases, with 6 bases spanning the gap. This CDR3 has 13 amino acids. The CDR3 DNA reads as TGTGCCAGCAGGCAGCTTAGCAATCAGCCCCAGCATTTT. Translating it yields CASRQLSNQPQHF.

The chain uses TRBV11-2 and TRBJ2-2; 9 positions agree with TRBD1. The CDR3 spans 17 residues. The germline CDR1 and CDR2 sequences are SGHAT and FQNNGV. V trimming: 6 bases; J trimming: 4 bases; junction bases outside the gene matches: 12. The CDR3 nucleotides read TGTGCCAGCAGTTCGACCGGACAGGGGTTGAGCACCGGGGAGCTGTTTTTT. This gives the protein CASSSTGQGLSTGELFF. The full variable domain, completed using reference TRBV11-2 and TRBJ2-2, is EAGVAQSPRYKIIEKRQSVAFWCNPISGHATLYWYQQILGQGPKLLIQFQNNGVVDDSQLPKDRFSAERLKGVDSTLKIQPAKLEDSAVYLCASSSTGQGLSTGELFFGEGSRLTVL.

This chain uses TRBV7-2 with TRBJ2-5, with TRBD2 matching 8 bases. The CDR3 has 16 residues. CDR1 and CDR2 (germline): SGHTA, FQGNSA. The V and J ends lost 4 bases and 1 base, in that order; junction bases with no gene match: 8. CDR3 in DNA: TGTGCCAGCAGCTGGTGGGGTAGCGGGGTCCAAGAGACCCAGTACTTC. Translated, it gives CASSWWGSGVQETQYF.

The V and J genes are TRBV19 and TRBJ1-1, with D possibly being TRBD1 (5 bases). Germline CDR1 and CDR2: LNHDA and SQIVND (reference sequence). Trimming took 4 bases from V and 1 from J, leaving 10 bases between them. The CDR3 loop spans 14 amino acids. CDR3 loop: CASSRGETNTEAFF. CDR3 DNA: TGTGCCAGTAGTAGGGGGGAGACGAACACTGAAGCTTTCTTT.

This clonotype was picked up many times. The CDR3 reads CAITETRSSYEQYF. As DNA, the CDR3 is TGTGCCATCACAGAGACACGAAGCTCCTACGAGCAGTACTTC. The V gene is TRBV10-3, the J gene TRBJ2-7; no clear D gene. Germline V lookup: CDR1 ENHRY, CDR2 SYGVKD. Trimming stripped 7 bases from V and 0 bases from J, with 13 bases between. This CDR3 has 14 residues.